This TCR beta chain was captured by sequencing in a study of blood T cell repertoires in COVID-19. Study summary: Nucleic acid was either cDNA or gDNA, and it came from T cells, B-cell-depleted T cells, or PBMCs.

Authors' analysis steps: Reference gene primer amplification gave nucleated cell count estimates. Generated by immunoSEQ multiplex PCR, the TCRdb table keeps only in-frame clones and is missing some. That table is the source of V, J and clone size, and D and trimming were worked out from the DNA. The sample contains about 220,000 clones, around 90% of which appear only once. Per the germline V gene, CDR1 is SGHKS and CDR2 is YYEKEE (reference sequence). This CDR3 spans 15 amino acids. V was pared by 0 bases and J by 7 bases, with 14 bases between. Cohorts were based on clinical histories the participants reported. It was within 2 weeks before study entry that exposed participants met a COVID-19 case.

This clonotype was obtained from a man aged 25-40 years who had been exposed to COVID-19. V gene TRBV5-5 combines with J gene TRBJ1-5; D gene unclear. The sequencing input was PBMCs or T cells enriched from blood (not recorded which). The CDR3 loop is CASSLGSGESQPQHF. The CDR3 DNA follows: TGTGCCAGCAGCTTGGGATCCGGGGAATCCCAGCCCCAGCATTTT. Full variable domain (missing parts from reference TRBV5-5 and TRBJ1-5): DAGVTQSPTHLIKTRGQQVTLRCSPISGHKSVSWYQQVLGQGPQFIFQYYEKEERGRGNFPDRFSARQFPNYSSELNVNALLLGDSALYLCASSLGSGESQPQHFGDGTRLSIL.